This section outlines one T cell receptor (beta chain) sequence together with its context. Its antigen is not known. These data are taken from a study of cytomegalovirus exposure and HLA in healthy donors. Across the whole study: Genetic ancestry analysis placed around 76% of the 400 or so donors that were genotyped in the Caucasian-associated cluster. Broader study findings: Most TCR sequences were seen very rarely across donors, but some public TCRs occurred in many. Researchers catalogued under 200 TCR beta chains as cytomegalovirus-associated.

Primers for the PCR totalled 60 Vbeta and 13 Jbeta. The method was immunoSEQ multiplex PCR; TCRdb's version includes in-frame clones alone and lacks a portion of them. The sample carries about 130,000 clones, 79% recorded once. Germline-derived CDR1 and CDR2 are ENHRY and SYGVKD. The V segment lost 0 bases and the J segment 8 bases; nucleotides outside the gene matches: 12. This CDR3 has 17 amino acids. It was healthy bone marrow donors who served as donors. The sequence came from a man aged 35 to 55 in good health and CMV-seropositive. Sequenced input: PBMCs. This chain connects TRBV10-3 to TRBJ1-1, with 10 bases identical to TRBD1. The CDR3 loop is CAISESRGGTGASEAFF. CDR3 DNA: TGTGCCATCAGTGAGTCGAGGGGTGGGACAGGGGCTTCCGAAGCTTTCTTT.